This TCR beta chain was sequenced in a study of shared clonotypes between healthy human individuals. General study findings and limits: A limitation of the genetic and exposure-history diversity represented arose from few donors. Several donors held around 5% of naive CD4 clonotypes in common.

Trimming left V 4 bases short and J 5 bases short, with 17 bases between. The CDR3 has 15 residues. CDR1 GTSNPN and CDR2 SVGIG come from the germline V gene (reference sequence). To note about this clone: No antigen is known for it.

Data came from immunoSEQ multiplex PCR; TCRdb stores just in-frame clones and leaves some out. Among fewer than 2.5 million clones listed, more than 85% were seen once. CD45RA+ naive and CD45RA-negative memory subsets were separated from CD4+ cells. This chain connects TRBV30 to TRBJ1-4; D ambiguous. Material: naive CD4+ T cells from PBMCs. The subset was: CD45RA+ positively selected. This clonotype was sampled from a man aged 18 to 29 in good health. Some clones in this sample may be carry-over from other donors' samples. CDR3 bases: TGTGCCTGGACCCCTCGCGGCGCGCTCAATGAAAAACTGTTTTTT. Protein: CAWTPRGALNEKLFF.